This T cell receptor beta chain was obtained from a study of T cells in localized non-small cell lung cancer (dated by TCRdb to 2018 to 2021). About the study as a whole: The study analyzed T cell repertoires of about 230 early-stage NSCLC patients, comparing tumors and uninvolved tumor-adjacent lungs. The cohort consisted of around 250 treatment-naive NSCLC patients whose localized lung tumors had been resected. The mean age of the NSCLC patients was just over 65 years, with 120 to 150 men and 100 to 110 women.

Points the paper makes about the study in general: Because the study design was exploratory, TCR variables were selected using unadjusted p-values without false-discovery rate correction. Higher T cell density in blood was associated with longer overall survival, whereas higher clonality in adjacent lung was associated with shorter survival. Multi-region tumor sequencing was not performed, so intratumor heterogeneity could not be excluded. A median of roughly 56 of the top 100 tumor clones were detected in paired uninvolved adjacent lung, and some 28 of these tumor clones were also found among the top 100 clones of the paired uninvolved adjacent lung. Uninvolved tumor-adjacent lung showed the highest T cell clonality, higher than tumor, which suggests more focused antigenic responses in the adjacent lung.

At diagnosis, tumor, uninvolved tumor-adjacent lung and peripheral blood were collected and then preserved as a mix of FFPE and fresh-frozen material. This clone was observed a few times. It lacks a known antigen. The sample holds no much larger clone one base away, and base qualities are not on file. TCR beta CDR3 regions were sequenced from DNA using the immunoSEQ Assay. Regarding the original processing steps: To compute T cell density, TCR beta template counts were normalized to usable DNA, which was estimated by amplifying housekeeping genes. The preseqR package was used to estimate richness by extrapolating to 400,000 templates for PBMC samples and to 120,000 templates for tissue samples. Clonality was defined by subtracting Pielou's evenness from one. Differential abundance testing on productive amino-acid clonotypes, with a minimum total count of 5 and an alpha of 0.1, was used to identify tissue-enriched TCRs. The Jaccard Index and the Morisita Overlap Index were used to measure how much the repertoires overlapped between compartments. GLIPH clustered TCR beta CDR3s with public tetramer-defined viral CDR3s; viral motifs required at least three viral sequences plus V-gene enrichment. TCRdb holds this immuneACCESS table with in-frame rearrangements only. Some clones are missing; in checked studies, unresolved V genes explain under half, and the rest has no known cause. V and J calls and clone size are those listed in that table; D and trimming were worked out from the DNA. Recorded for this sample are roughly 7,000 clones; under 25% of them occurred a single time. The ten most abundant clones make up about 3.6% of the sample.

The germline V gene yields SGHVS for CDR1 and FQNEAQ for CDR2. The germline V end is reduced by 6 bases and the J end by 6 bases; junction bases left unmatched: 4. The CDR3 sequence holds 13 residues, the cysteine and phenylalanine included. Only the CDR3 DNA stays, 39 bases, in frame from base 1. The sequence is built from TRBV7-8 and TRBJ2-7, with 11 junctional bases fitting TRBD1. The sequencing used lung tumor tissue, collected before any cancer treatment. The receptor was derived from a man between 40 and 69 years old with stage III squamous cell lung carcinoma. DNA sequence: TGTGCCAGCAGGATTGGGACAGGGGGCGAGCAGTACTTC. This translates into CASRIGTGGEQYF.